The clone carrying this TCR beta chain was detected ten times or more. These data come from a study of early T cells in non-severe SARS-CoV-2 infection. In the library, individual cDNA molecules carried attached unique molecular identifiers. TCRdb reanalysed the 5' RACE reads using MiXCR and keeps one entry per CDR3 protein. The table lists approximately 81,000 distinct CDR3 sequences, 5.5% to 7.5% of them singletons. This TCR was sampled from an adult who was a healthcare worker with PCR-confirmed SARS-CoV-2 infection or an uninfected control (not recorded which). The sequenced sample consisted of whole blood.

The CDR3 sequence is CASSQTLRGLSSPLHF. The CDR3 DNA sequence: TGTGCCAGCAGCCAAACTTTGCGGGGTTTAAGCTCACCCCTCCACTTT. The chain combines TRBV4-2 with TRBJ1-6, with D uncertain. The CDR3 has 16 amino acids. The V gene's germline CDR1 is LGHNA and CDR2 YNFKEQ. With 2 bases removed from V and 10 bases from J, the gap between germline ends came to 18 bases.